A single sample gave rise to the 10 T cell receptor beta chains below, sequenced in a study of T cell repertoires in cytomegalovirus infection. These TCRs are of unknown antigen specificity. TCRdb re-derived calls from the reads in MiXCR, one entry per CDR3 protein. Here the sample spans around 900,000 distinct CDR3 sequences, roughly 31% being singletons. The material sequenced was cultured CD8+ T cells from PBMCs, taken from culture after CMV antigen stimulation. The receptors here all came from a human donor in good health (CMV status not recorded). Some clones in this sample may be carry-over from other donors' samples.

This chain uses TRBV7-3 with TRBJ2-1, with D possibly matching TRBD1 (6 bases). Trimming removed 2 bases at V and 4 bases at J, with 12 bases between. The CDR3 has 15 amino acids. Germline V CDR1 and CDR2: SGHTA, FQGTGA. The DNA for the CDR3 is TGTGCCAGCAGCTTAGGACAGCCTCTGTACAATGAGCAGTTCTTC. Translation: CASSLGQPLYNEQFF.

The chain joins TRBV7-9 to TRBJ2-1; D remains ambiguous. Germline CDR1 is SEHNR and CDR2 is FQNEAQ (reference sequence). V lost 1 base, J lost 6 bases, and 16 bases lay in between. The CDR3 is 16 amino acids. For the CDR3, the DNA is TGTGCCAGCAGCTTAGACGGCCAGTGGGTGAGCAATGAGCAGTTCTTC. It translates to CASSLDGQWVSNEQFF.

As concerns this clonotype: Just one base apart from a much larger clone, this may be a read error. This rearrangement joins TRBV7-8 to TRBJ2-1; the match to TRBD2 covers 10 bases. Germline assignment: CDR1 SGHVS and CDR2 FQNEAQ. The CDR3 is made up of 16 amino acids. The chain's CDR3 is CAISLDSLAGMGEQFF. CDR3 DNA sequence: TGTGCCATCAGCTTAGACTCACTAGCGGGGATGGGTGAGCAGTTCTTC.

In its sample, this clonotype was seen a few times. The chain joins TRBV27 to TRBJ2-1; 10 bases are a match to TRBD2. Germline V lookup: CDR1 MNHEY, CDR2 SMNVEV (reference sequence). CDR3 length equals 17 residues. V shed 5 bases, J shed 7 bases, and the junction held 14 bases outside the gene matches. The chain's CDR3 is CASSPLGASGGRNEQFF. In nucleotides, the CDR3 is TGTGCCAGCAGTCCCCTTGGAGCTAGCGGGGGAAGGAATGAGCAGTTCTTC.

This clonotype was picked up many times. This chain uses TRBV7-2 with TRBJ1-5, with TRBD1 identical over 9 bases. The CDR3 consists of 18 residues. Trimming took 3 bases from V and 1 from J; bases not matched to a gene: 10. Germline CDR1 SGHTA, CDR2 FQGNSA. The CDR3 loop is CASSFTGGAGRSNQPQHF. CDR3 bases: TGTGCCAGCAGCTTTACAGGGGGCGCAGGTAGGAGCAATCAGCCCCAGCATTTT. Variable domain in full (rest from reference TRBV7-2 and TRBJ1-5): GAGVSQSPSNKVTEKGKDVELRCDPISGHTALYWYRQSLGQGLEFLIYFQGNSAPDKSGLPSDRFSAERTGGSVSTLTIQRTQQEDSAVYLCASSFTGGAGRSNQPQHFGDGTRLSIL.

The V gene is TRBV24-1, the J gene TRBJ1-2, with 9 bases fitting TRBD1. CDR3 size: 12 residues. With V trimmed by 7 bases and J by 8 bases, 4 bases remained unmatched. Per germline, CDR1 KGHDR and CDR2 SFDVKD. The CDR3 DNA is TGTGCCACCAGCGGACAGGGGATCGGCTACACCTTC. Its translation: CATSGQGIGYTF.

V usage is TRBV6-5 and J usage is TRBJ2-2; no clear D. The V gene lost 0 bases and the J gene lost 4 bases, with 9 bases spanning the gap. This CDR3 contains 15 residues. The V gene's germline CDR1 is MNHEY and CDR2 SVGAGI. In DNA, the CDR3 is TGTGCCAGCAGTTACTCTTTCAGCACCACCGGGGAGCTGTTTTTT. This translates into CASSYSFSTTGELFF.

The gene calls are TRBV10-3 and TRBJ2-7, with 7 bases aligning to TRBD1. Germline V lookup: CDR1 ENHRY, CDR2 SYGVKD. The length of the CDR3 is 15 residues. J lost 0 bases, V lost 4 bases, and 6 bases had no gene match. The CDR3 is CAISVRGPNSYEQYF. The CDR3 DNA sequence: TGTGCCATCAGTGTTAGGGGGCCAAACTCCTACGAGCAGTACTTC.

The V call is TRBV11-1, the J call TRBJ2-7; D uncertain. This CDR3 has 14 residues. Germline V gene lookup returns CDR1 SGHAT and CDR2 FQDESV (reference sequence). Deletions cut 1 base from V and 0 bases from J, with 7 bases between. The CDR3, as DNA: TGTGCCAGCAGCTTAGGATATGGCTCCTACGAGCAGTACGTC. Translated, it gives CASSLGYGSYEQYV.

This clonotype was counted only a few times. V and J are TRBV12-5 and TRBJ2-7; the D is unclear. Germline V gene sequence: CDR1 LGHNT, CDR2 FRNRAP. This CDR3 spans 11 amino acids. The CDR3 loop is CASGLLRRPQV. The CDR3 DNA sequence: TGTGCTAGTGGTTTGCTACGCCGCCCTCAAGTC.